This is a list of T cell receptor beta chains from one sample in a study of blood T cell repertoires in COVID-19. TCRdb keeps only in-frame clones here, not all; method: immunoSEQ multiplex PCR. The sample yields some 200,000 clones, roughly 82% seen once. The sequenced sample was PBMCs or T cells enriched from blood (not recorded which). The receptors come from a woman aged 55 to 70 with acute COVID-19. Each CDR3 is given with its conserved first and last residue. D genes are given only for firm matches. Clone size is stated in some rows and not others, as once, few, many or a class when expanded.

V gene,D gene,J gene,clone size,CDR3 length,CDR3 protein,CDR3 DNA
TRBV6-5,-,TRBJ1-5,-,15,CASSRTAYSNQPQHF,TGTGCCAGCAGTCGGACAGCTTATAGCAATCAGCCCCAGCATTTT
TRBV11-2,-,TRBJ1-1,-,14,CASSLRGLPGEAFF,TGTGCCAGCAGCTTAAGGGGACTCCCTGGAGAAGCTTTCTTT
TRBV6-5,-,TRBJ1-3,-,14,CASSGTASGNTIYF,TGTGCCAGCAGCGGAACAGCATCTGGAAACACCATATATTTT
TRBV13,TRBD2,TRBJ2-3,-,15,CASSLQRGGSDTQYF,TGTGCCAGCAGCTTGCAGCGGGGGGGGTCAGATACGCAGTATTTT
TRBV7-6,-,TRBJ1-6,-,15,CASSLGDSRNSPLHF,TGTGCCAGCAGCTTAGGCGACAGCCGAAATTCACCCCTCCACTTT
TRBV12-3/TRBV12-4,-,TRBJ1-2,-,11,CASSAGERNTF,TGTGCCAGTTCCGCGGGGGAGCGGAACACCTTC
TRBV27,-,TRBJ1-4,once,15,CASSRRQRKNEKLFF,TGTGCCAGCAGTCGAAGACAGAGAAAGAATGAAAAACTGTTTTTT
TRBV3-1/TRBV3-2,-,TRBJ1-1,few,12,CARRGLNTEAFF,TGTGCCCGGCGGGGTCTGAACACTGAAGCTTTCTTT
TRBV27,TRBD2,TRBJ2-1,-,16,CASSYATIAGGAEQFF,TGTGCCAGCAGTTACGCTACGATAGCGGGGGGGGCTGAGCAGTTCTTC
TRBV6-2/TRBV6-3,-,TRBJ1-5,-,15,CASSYDGVSNQPQHF,TGTGCCAGCAGTTACGACGGGGTTAGCAATCAGCCCCAGCATTTT
TRBV7-5,-,TRBJ1-4,-,12,CARDATNEKLFF,TGTGCCCGGGATGCAACTAATGAAAAACTGTTTTTT
TRBV4-3,-,TRBJ1-1,many,15,CASSQDYAGNTEAFF,TGCGCCAGCAGCCAAGATTATGCAGGAAACACTGAAGCTTTCTTT
TRBV5-1,-,TRBJ2-2,-,15,CASSKGHTNTGELFF,TGCGCCAGCAGCAAGGGACACACGAACACCGGGGAGCTGTTTTTT
TRBV15,TRBD2,TRBJ2-3,-,20,CATSRAPYTLAGGLADTQYF,TGTGCCACCAGCAGAGCCCCCTACACCTTAGCGGGAGGGCTCGCAGATACGCAGTATTTT
TRBV4-3,-,TRBJ2-3,-,13,CASSQDPVDTQYF,TGCGCCAGCAGCCAAGATCCGGTTGATACGCAGTATTTT
TRBV7-2,-,TRBJ2-5,-,13,CASSSNRDETQYF,TGTGCCAGCAGCTCTAACAGGGATGAGACCCAGTACTTC
TRBV5-1,TRBD2,TRBJ2-1,-,15,CASSLGGGEDNEQFF,TGCGCCAGCAGCTTGGGCGGGGGGGAAGACAATGAGCAGTTCTTC
TRBV7-9,-,TRBJ1-2,-,14,CASSADSHSSGYTF,TGTGCCAGCAGCGCGGACTCCCATAGTAGTGGCTACACCTTC